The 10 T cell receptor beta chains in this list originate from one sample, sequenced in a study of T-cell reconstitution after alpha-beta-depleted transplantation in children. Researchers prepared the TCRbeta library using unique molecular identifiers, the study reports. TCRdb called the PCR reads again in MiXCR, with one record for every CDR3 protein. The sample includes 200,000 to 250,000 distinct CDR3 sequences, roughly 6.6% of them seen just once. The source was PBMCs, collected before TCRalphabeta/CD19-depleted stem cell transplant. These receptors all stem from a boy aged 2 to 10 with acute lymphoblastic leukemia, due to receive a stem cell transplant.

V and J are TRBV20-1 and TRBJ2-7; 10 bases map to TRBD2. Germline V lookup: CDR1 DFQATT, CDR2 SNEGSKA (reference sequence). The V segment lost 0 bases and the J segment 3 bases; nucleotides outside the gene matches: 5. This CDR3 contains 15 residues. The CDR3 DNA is TGCAGTGCTAGAGACCCGGGACTAGCGAACTACGAGCAGTACTTC. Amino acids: CSARDPGLANYEQYF.

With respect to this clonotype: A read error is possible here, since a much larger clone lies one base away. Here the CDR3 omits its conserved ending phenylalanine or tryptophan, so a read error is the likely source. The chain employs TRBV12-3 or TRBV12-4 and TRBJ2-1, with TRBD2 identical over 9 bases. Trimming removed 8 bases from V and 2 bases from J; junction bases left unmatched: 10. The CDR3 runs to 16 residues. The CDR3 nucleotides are TGTGCCAGCGGACTCTCAGCGGGAGGACCCTACAATGAGCAGTTCTTG. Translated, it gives CASGLSAGGPYNEQFL.

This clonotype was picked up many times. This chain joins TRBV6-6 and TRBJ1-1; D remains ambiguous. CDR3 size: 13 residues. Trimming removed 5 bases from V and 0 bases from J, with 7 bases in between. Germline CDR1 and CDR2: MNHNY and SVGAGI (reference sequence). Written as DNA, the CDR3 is TGTGCCAGCAGTGGACCCATGAACACTGAAGCTTTCTTT. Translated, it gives CASSGPMNTEAFF.

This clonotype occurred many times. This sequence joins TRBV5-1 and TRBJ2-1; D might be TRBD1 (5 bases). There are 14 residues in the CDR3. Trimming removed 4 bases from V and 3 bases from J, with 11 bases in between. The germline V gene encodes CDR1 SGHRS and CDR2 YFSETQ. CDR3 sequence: CASSEPRGYNEQFF. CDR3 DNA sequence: TGCGCCAGCAGCGAGCCTAGGGGCTACAATGAGCAGTTCTTC.

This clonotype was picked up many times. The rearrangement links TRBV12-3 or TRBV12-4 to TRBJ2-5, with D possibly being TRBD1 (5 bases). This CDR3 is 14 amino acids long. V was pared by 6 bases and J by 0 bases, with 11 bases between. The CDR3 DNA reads TGTGCCAGCAGCCAGGGTTTTCACCAAGAGACCCAGTACTTC. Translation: CASSQGFHQETQYF.

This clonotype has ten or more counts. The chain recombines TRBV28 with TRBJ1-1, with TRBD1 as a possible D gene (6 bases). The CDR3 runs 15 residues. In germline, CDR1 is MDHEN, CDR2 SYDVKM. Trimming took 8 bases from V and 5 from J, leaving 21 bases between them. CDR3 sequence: CASLFRWGRWTEAFF. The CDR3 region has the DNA TGTGCCAGCCTTTTCCGGTGGGGGCGTTGGACTGAAGCTTTCTTT.

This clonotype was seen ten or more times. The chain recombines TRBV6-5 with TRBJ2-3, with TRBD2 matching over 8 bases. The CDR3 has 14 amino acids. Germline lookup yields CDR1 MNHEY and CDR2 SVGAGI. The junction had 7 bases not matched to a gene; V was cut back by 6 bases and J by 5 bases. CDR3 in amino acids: CASSSGRSRDTQYF. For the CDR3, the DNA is TGTGCCAGCAGCAGCGGGAGAAGCCGAGATACGCAGTATTTT.

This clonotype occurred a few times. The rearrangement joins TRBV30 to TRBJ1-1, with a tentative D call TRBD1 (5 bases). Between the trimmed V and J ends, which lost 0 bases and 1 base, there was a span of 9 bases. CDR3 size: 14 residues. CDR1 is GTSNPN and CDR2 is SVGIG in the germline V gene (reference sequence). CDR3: CAWSVGGTNTEAFF. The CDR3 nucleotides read TGTGCCTGGAGTGTGGGGGGAACGAACACTGAAGCTTTCTTT.

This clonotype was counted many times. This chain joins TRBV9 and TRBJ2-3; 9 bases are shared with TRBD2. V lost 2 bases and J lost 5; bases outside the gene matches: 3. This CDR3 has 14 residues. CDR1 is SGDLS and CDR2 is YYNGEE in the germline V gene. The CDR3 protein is CASSVGGGEDTQYF. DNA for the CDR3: TGTGCCAGCAGCGTGGGCGGGGGGGAAGATACGCAGTATTTT.

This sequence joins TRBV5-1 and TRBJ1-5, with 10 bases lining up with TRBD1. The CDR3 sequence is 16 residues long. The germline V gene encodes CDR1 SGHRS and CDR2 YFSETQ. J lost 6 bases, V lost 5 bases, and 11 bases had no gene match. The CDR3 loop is CASRYNGTGERQPQHF. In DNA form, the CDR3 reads TGCGCCAGCAGATACAACGGGACAGGGGAGCGTCAGCCCCAGCATTTT.